A single sample is the source of the 13 T cell receptor beta chains below, sequenced in a study of blood T cell repertoires in COVID-19. Clones were sequenced by immunoSEQ multiplex PCR, and TCRdb holds only the in-frame ones, with some missing. The table has 300,000 or so clones, over 75% seen once. The material sequenced was PBMCs or T cells enriched from blood (not recorded which). The receptor set was obtained from a young woman who had recovered from COVID-19.

Turning to this clone: A read error may produce the germline difference seen at one junction end. The CDR3 reads CASSQTGGSSNEQFF. In DNA, the CDR3 is TGTGCCAGCAGCCAAACGGGGGGATCCTCCAATGAGCAGTTCTTC. This chain links TRBV14 with TRBJ2-1, with 7 bases aligning to TRBD2. Germline CDR1 reads SGHDN; CDR2 reads FVKESK. The CDR3 consists of 15 residues.

The rearrangement uses TRBV10-3 and TRBJ2-5; TRBD2 agrees at 11 bases. The CDR3 length is 15 residues. Germline CDR1 is ENHRY and CDR2 is SYGVKD. The junction had 2 bases not matched to a gene; V was cut back by 0 bases and J by 5 bases. CDR3 in DNA: TGTGCCATCAGTGAGTCGACTAGCGGGGATGAGACCCAGTACTTC. As protein: CAISESTSGDETQYF.

The CDR3 DNA is TGCGCCAGCAGCCCGGAACTAGCGCATGACTACAATGAGCAGTTCTTC. It translates to CASSPELAHDYNEQFF. The chain uses TRBV5-1 and TRBJ2-1, with TRBD2 matching over 7 bases. The CDR3 runs 16 residues. Per germline, CDR1 SGHRS and CDR2 YFSETQ. With 4 bases clipped from V and 3 bases from J, the junction kept 10 bases outside the gene matches.

Here the CDR3 reads CASSESRTGGNEQYF. In DNA form, the CDR3 reads TGCGCCAGCAGTGAGTCTCGGACAGGGGGAAACGAGCAGTACTTC. The rearrangement uses TRBV10-1 and TRBJ2-7; 10 bases align to TRBD1. This CDR3 has 15 residues. The germline CDR1 and CDR2 sequences are WNHNN and SYGVQD (reference sequence). V was pared by 0 bases and J by 5 bases, with 4 bases of the junction left unmatched.

This clone was seen more than once but under ten times. This chain uses TRBV30 with TRBJ2-7; D unresolved. The germline gives CDR1 GTSNPN, CDR2 SVGIG (reference sequence). Deletions cut 4 bases from V and 0 bases from J, with 4 bases between. CDR3 length: 11 amino acids. In DNA, the CDR3 is TGTGCCTGGACAGGCTCCTACGAGCAGTACTTC. Translating gives CAWTGSYEQYF.

The V gene is TRBV5-5, the J gene TRBJ2-3; 10 bases agree with TRBD1. The CDR3 consists of 15 residues. Losses at the gene ends were 4 bases for V and 2 bases for J; bases not matched to a gene: 4. CDR1 and CDR2 (germline): SGHKS, YYEKEE (reference sequence). CDR3 coding DNA: TGTGCCAGCAGCGTTGGGACAGGGGTCACAGATACGCAGTATTTT. It codes for CASSVGTGVTDTQYF.

The chain joins TRBV18 to TRBJ1-2; 10 bases agree with TRBD1. The CDR3 has 13 amino acids. With V trimmed by 5 bases and J by 7 bases, 4 bases remained unmatched. CDR1 and CDR2 from the germline V gene are KGHSH and LQKENI. The CDR3 sequence: CASSTGTGVGYTF. CDR3 bases: TGTGCCAGCTCAACGGGGACAGGGGTTGGCTACACCTTC.

The chain has TRBV19 and TRBJ1-5, with 8 bases aligning to TRBD1. The J segment lost 4 bases and the V segment lost 1 base, leaving 6 bases of the junction unmatched. The CDR3 has 16 amino acids. Germline V gene lookup returns CDR1 LNHDA and CDR2 SQIVND (reference sequence). CDR3 protein: CASSIARDRWNQPQHF. DNA for the CDR3: TGTGCCAGTAGTATAGCCCGGGACAGGTGGAATCAGCCCCAGCATTTT. The full variable domain, in which reference TRBV19 and TRBJ1-5 provide the parts outside the CDR3, is DGGITQSPKYLFRKEGQNVTLSCEQNLNHDAMYWYRQDPGQGLRLIYYSQIVNDFQKGDIAEGYSVSREKKESFPLTVTSAQKNPTAFYLCASSIARDRWNQPQHFGDGTRLSIL.

The V and J genes are TRBV6-2 or TRBV6-3 and TRBJ1-5, with TRBD1 identical over 7 bases. CDR1 and CDR2 (germline): MNHEY, SVGEGT. Germline trimming cut 6 bases from V and 1 base from J; bases unmatched to any gene: 6. The CDR3 has 15 residues. The CDR3 DNA reads as TGTGCCAGCAGCCTGGACAGGAGAAGCAATCAGCCCCAGCATTTT. Its protein is CASSLDRRSNQPQHF.

This rearrangement joins TRBV4-1 to TRBJ2-7, with 8 bases aligning to TRBD2. CDR1 and CDR2 (germline): MGHRA, YSYEKL. The CDR3 has 18 amino acids. Trimming cost V 4 bases and J 3 bases; bases outside gene matches: 17. The CDR3 loop reads CASSLQRRREGPNYEQYF. CDR3 bases: TGCGCCAGCAGCCTACAAAGGCGACGGGAGGGCCCAAACTACGAGCAGTACTTC.

The V call is TRBV25-1, the J call TRBJ1-2, with D possibly matching TRBD1 (6 bases). Looked up from germline, CDR1 is MGHDK and CDR2 is SYGVNS. The V end lost 0 bases, the J end lost 6 bases, and 14 bases lay between the germline ends. CDR3 length: 15 amino acids. The CDR3 DNA follows: TGTGCCAGCAGTGAATATAAGGGATCAGGGGATGGCTACACCTTC. Protein product: CASSEYKGSGDGYTF.

This clone was detected only a few times. This chain links TRBV5-1 with TRBJ2-7, with 7 nucleotides matching TRBD1. The CDR3 sequence is 14 residues long. V gave up 1 base and J gave up 2 bases; unmatched junction bases: 3. Germline-derived CDR1 and CDR2 are SGHRS and YFSETQ. The CDR3 loop reads CASSLTTGAYEQYF. The CDR3 nucleotides are TGCGCCAGCAGCTTGACCACAGGGGCCTACGAGCAGTACTTC. Supplemented by reference TRBV5-1 and TRBJ2-7, the full variable domain reads KAGVTQTPRYLIKTRGQQVTLSCSPISGHRSVSWYQQTPGQGLQFLFEYFSETQRNKGNFPGRFSGRQFSNSRSEMNVSTLELGDSALYLCASSLTTGAYEQYFGPGTRLTVT.

This clone came up once. V and J are TRBV9 and TRBJ1-4; 7 bases are shared with TRBD1. There are 16 residues in the CDR3. Germline CDR1 reads SGDLS; CDR2 reads YYNGEE. The V and J ends lost 3 bases and 4 bases, in that order; junction bases with no gene match: 9. CDR3 in amino acids: CASSANRGSLNEKLFF. The CDR3 nucleotides are TGTGCCAGCAGCGCCAACAGGGGAAGCCTTAATGAAAAACTGTTTTTT.